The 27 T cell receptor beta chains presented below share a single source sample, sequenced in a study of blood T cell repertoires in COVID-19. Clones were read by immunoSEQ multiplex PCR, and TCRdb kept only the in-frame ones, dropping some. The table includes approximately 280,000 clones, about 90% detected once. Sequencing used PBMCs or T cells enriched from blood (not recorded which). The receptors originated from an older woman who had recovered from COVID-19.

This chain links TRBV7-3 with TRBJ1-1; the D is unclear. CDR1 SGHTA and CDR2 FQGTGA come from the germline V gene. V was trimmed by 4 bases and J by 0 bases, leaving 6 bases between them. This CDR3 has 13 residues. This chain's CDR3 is CASSSNLNTEAFF. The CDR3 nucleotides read TGTGCCAGCAGCTCAAACTTGAACACTGAAGCTTTCTTT.

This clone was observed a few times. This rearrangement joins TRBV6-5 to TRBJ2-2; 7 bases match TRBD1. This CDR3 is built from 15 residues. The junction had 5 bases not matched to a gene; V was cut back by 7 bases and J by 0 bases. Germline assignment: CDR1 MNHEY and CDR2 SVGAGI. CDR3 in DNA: TGTGCCAGCATGAACGGACAGGCGAACACCGGGGAGCTGTTTTTT. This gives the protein CASMNGQANTGELFF.

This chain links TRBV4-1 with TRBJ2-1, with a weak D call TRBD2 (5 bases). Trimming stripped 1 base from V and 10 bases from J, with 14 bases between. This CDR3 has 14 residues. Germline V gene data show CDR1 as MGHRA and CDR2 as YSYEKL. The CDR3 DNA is TGCGCCAGCAGCCAAGTAGGTATCCGCGGGGAGCAGTTCTTC. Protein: CASSQVGIRGEQFF.

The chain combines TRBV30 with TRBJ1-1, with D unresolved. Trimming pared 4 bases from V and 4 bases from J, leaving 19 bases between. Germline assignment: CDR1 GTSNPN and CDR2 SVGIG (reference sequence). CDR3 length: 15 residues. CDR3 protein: CAWTPGPGRSTEAFF. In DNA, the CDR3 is TGTGCCTGGACGCCCGGGCCCGGGAGGAGCACTGAAGCTTTCTTT.

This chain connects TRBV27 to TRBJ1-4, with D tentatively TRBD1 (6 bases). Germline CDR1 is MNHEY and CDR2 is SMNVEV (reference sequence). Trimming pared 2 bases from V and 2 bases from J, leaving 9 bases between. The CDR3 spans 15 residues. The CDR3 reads CASSLTGWTNEKLFF. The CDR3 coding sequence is TGTGCCAGCAGTTTAACAGGGTGGACTAATGAAAAACTGTTTTTT.

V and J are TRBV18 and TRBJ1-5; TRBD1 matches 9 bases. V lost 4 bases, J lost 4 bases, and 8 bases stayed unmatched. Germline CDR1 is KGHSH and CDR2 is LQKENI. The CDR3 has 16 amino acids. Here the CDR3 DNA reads TGTGCCAGCTCACGAGGAAACAGGGGGCGAAATCAGCCCCAGCATTTT. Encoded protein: CASSRGNRGRNQPQHF.

The CDR3 protein is CASSSPGQGSYEQFF. The CDR3 DNA sequence: TGTGCCAGCAGCTCCCCGGGACAGGGTTCGTATGAGCAGTTCTTC. The chain uses TRBV11-3 and TRBJ2-1, with 9 bases matching TRBD1. The CDR3 has 15 amino acids. With 4 bases clipped from V and 8 bases from J, the junction kept 9 bases outside the gene matches. Germline V gene sequence: CDR1 SGHNT, CDR2 YENEEA.

This CDR3 is CASRQGAAGELFF. Here the CDR3 DNA reads TGTGCCAGCAGACAGGGGGCTGCCGGGGAGCTGTTTTTT. The chain carries TRBV2 and TRBJ2-2, with 9 bases that match TRBD1. The length of the CDR3 is 13 residues. The germline V gene has CDR1 SNHLY and CDR2 FYNNEI. V was pared by 6 bases and J by 6 bases, with 2 bases of the junction left unmatched. The whole variable domain, remainder taken from reference TRBV2 and TRBJ2-2, is EPEVTQTPSHQVTQMGQEVILRCVPISNHLYFYWYRQILGQKVEFLVSFYNNEISEKSEIFDDQFSVERPDGSNFTLKIRSTKLEDSAMYFCASRQGAAGELFFGEGSRLTVL.

The CDR3 nucleotides read TGTGCCAGCAGCCTCGGACAGTGGGATCAGCCCCAGCATTTT. This encodes CASSLGQWDQPQHF. The chain couples TRBV5-5 to TRBJ1-5; TRBD1 might be the D (6 bases). The ends were cut back, 4 bases at V and 5 bases at J, with 13 bases in the middle. CDR3 length: 14 amino acids. Germline CDR1 is SGHKS and CDR2 is YYEKEE (reference sequence). Complete variable domain (other parts from reference TRBV5-5 and TRBJ1-5): DAGVTQSPTHLIKTRGQQVTLRCSPISGHKSVSWYQQVLGQGPQFIFQYYEKEERGRGNFPDRFSARQFPNYSSELNVNALLLGDSALYLCASSLGQWDQPQHFGDGTRLSIL.

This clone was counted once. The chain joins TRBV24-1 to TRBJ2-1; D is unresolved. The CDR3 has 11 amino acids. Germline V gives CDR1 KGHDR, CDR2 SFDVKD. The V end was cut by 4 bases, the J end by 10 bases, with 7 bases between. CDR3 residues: CATSDPLEQFF. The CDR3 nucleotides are TGTGCCACCAGTGACCCCTTGGAGCAGTTCTTC.

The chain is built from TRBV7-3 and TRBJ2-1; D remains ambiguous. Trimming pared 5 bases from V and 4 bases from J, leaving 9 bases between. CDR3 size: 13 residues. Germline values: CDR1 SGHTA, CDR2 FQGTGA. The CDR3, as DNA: TGTGCCAGCAGCCCTGGCCGTTACAATGAGCAGTTCTTC. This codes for CASSPGRYNEQFF.

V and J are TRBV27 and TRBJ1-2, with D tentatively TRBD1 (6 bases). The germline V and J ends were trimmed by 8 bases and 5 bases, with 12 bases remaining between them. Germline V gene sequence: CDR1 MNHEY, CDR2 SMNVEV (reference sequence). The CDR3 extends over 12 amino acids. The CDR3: CASYDRPYGYTF. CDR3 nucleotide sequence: TGTGCCAGCTATGACAGGCCGTATGGCTACACCTTC.

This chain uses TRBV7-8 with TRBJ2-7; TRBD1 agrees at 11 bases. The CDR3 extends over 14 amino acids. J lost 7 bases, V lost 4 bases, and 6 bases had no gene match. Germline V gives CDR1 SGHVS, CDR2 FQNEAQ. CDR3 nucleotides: TGTGCCAGCAGCTCCGGACAGGGGGCGCAGGAGCAGTACTTC. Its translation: CASSSGQGAQEQYF.

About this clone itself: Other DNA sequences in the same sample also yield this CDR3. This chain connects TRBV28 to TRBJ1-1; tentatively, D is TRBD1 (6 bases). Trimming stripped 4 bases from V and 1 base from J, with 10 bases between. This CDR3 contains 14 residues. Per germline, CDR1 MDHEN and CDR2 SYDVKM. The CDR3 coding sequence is TGTGCCAGCAGTTCACCAGGGGAGAACACTGAAGCTTTCTTT. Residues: CASSSPGENTEAFF.

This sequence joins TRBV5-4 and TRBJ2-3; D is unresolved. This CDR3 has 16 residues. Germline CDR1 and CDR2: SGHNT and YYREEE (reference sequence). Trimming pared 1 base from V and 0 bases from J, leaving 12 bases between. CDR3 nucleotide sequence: TGTGCCAGCAGCTTGATCGGTCCCTCTAGCACAGATACGCAGTATTTT. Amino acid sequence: CASSLIGPSSTDTQYF.

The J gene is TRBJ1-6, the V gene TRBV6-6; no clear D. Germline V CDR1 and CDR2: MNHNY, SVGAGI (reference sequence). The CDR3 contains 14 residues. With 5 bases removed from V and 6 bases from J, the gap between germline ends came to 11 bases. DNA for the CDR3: TGTGCCAGCAGTCCCGGGTCAGTTAATTCACCCCTCCACTTT. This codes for CASSPGSVNSPLHF.

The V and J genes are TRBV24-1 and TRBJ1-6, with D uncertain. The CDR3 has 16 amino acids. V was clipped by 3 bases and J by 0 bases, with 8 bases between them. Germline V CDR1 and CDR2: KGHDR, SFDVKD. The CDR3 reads CATSDGRSSYNSPLHF. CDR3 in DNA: TGTGCCACCAGTGATGGAAGGAGCTCCTATAATTCACCCCTCCACTTT.

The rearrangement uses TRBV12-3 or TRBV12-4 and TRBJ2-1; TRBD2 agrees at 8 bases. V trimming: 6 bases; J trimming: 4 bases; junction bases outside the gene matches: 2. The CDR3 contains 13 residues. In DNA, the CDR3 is TGTGCCAGCAGAGGCGGGGGGTACAATGAGCAGTTCTTC. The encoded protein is CASRGGGYNEQFF.

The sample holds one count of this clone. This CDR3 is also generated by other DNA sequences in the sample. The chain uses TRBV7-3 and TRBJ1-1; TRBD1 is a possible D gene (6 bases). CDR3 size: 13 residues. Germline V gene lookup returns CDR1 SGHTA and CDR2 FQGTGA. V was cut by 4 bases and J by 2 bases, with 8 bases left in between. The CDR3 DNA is TGTGCCAGCAGCTCACAGGGAAACACTGAAGCTTTCTTT. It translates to CASSSQGNTEAFF.

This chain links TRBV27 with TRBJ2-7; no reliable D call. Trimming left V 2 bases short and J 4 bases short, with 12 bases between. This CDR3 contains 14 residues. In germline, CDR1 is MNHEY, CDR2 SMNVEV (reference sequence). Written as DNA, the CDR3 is TGTGCCAGCAGTTTAGACCAGCGTGCATACGAGCAGTACTTC. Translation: CASSLDQRAYEQYF.

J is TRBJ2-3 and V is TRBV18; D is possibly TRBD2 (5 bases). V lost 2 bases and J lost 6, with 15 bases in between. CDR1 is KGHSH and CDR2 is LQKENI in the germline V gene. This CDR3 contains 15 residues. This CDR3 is CASSPSGNTRDTQYF. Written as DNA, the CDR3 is TGTGCCAGCTCACCATCCGGGAACACCCGGGATACGCAGTATTTT.

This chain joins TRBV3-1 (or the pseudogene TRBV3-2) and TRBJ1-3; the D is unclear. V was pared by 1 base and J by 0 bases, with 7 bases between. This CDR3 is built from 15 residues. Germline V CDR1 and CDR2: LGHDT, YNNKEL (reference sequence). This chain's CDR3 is CASSQGLRSGNTIYF. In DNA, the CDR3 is TGTGCCAGCAGCCAAGGACTGCGCTCTGGAAACACCATATATTTT.

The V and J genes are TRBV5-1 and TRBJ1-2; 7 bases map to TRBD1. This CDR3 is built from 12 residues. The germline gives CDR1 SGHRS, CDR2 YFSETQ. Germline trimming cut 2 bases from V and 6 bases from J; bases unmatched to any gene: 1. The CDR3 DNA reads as TGCGCCAGCAGCTTTGACAGGGATGGCTACACCTTC. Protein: CASSFDRDGYTF.

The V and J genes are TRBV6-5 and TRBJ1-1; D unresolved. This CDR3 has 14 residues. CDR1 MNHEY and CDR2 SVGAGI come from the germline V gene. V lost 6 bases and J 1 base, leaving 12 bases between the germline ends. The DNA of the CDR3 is TGTGCCAGCAGCCGCTACCGGGGGAACACTGAAGCTTTCTTT. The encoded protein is CASSRYRGNTEAFF.

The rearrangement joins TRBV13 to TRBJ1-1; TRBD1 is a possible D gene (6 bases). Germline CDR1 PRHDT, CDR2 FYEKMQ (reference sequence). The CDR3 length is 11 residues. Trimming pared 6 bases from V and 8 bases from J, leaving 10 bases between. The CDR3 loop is CASSLTGEAFF. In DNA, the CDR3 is TGTGCCAGCAGTCTTACAGGGGAAGCTTTCTTT.

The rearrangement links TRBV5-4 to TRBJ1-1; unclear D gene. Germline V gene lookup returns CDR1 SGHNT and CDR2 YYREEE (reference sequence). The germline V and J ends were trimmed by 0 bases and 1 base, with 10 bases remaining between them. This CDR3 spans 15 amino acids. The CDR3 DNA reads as TGTGCCAGCAGCTTGGCTAAGATTGCGAACACTGAAGCTTTCTTT. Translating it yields CASSLAKIANTEAFF.

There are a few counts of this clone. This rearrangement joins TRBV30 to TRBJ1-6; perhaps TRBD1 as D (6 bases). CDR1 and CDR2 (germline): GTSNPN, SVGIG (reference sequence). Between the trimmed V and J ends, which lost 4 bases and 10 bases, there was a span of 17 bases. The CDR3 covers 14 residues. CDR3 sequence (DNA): TGTGCCTGGAAATTCCAGGGGTATGGGTCACCCCTCCACTTT. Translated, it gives CAWKFQGYGSPLHF.